These 8 T cell receptor beta chains share one sample of origin, sequenced in a study of T-cell reconstitution after alpha-beta-depleted transplantation in children. The TCRbeta library incorporated unique molecular identifiers. TCRdb reanalysed the PCR reads using MiXCR and keeps one entry per CDR3 protein. Among about 140,000 distinct CDR3 sequences listed, around 8.5% were seen once. Specimen: PBMCs, mostly from graft donor cells, collected 180 days after TCRalphabeta/CD19-depleted stem cell transplant. Receptor source: a female patient aged 2-9 years who had a stem cell transplant for congenital amegakaryocytic thrombocytopenia, so the T cells may come from the graft donor.

There are a few counts of this clonotype. This chain connects TRBV9 to TRBJ2-7; TRBD2 matches at 13 bases. Germline CDR1 SGDLS, CDR2 YYNGEE. V lost 0 bases, J lost 3 bases, and 6 bases stayed unmatched. The CDR3 covers 17 residues. The CDR3 spells CASSVASGLAGDYEQYF. For the CDR3, the DNA is TGTGCCAGCAGCGTAGCCTCCGGACTAGCGGGAGACTACGAGCAGTACTTC.

This clonotype came up many times. The chain uses TRBV7-8 and TRBJ2-3; either TRBD1 or TRBD2 may fit D (5 bases each). The CDR3 has 14 residues. Trimming stripped 3 bases from V and 5 bases from J, with 12 bases between. Germline assignment: CDR1 SGHVS and CDR2 FQNEAQ. As DNA, the CDR3 is TGTGCCAGCAGCTTGGGGGTTGAGGAAGATACGCAGTATTTT. Amino acid sequence: CASSLGVEEDTQYF.

The chain joins TRBV20-1 to TRBJ2-6; 7 bases map to TRBD2. The CDR3 extends over 17 amino acids. V lost 1 base and J lost 1; bases outside the gene matches: 7. The germline V gene has CDR1 DFQATT and CDR2 SNEGSKA (reference sequence). Here the CDR3 DNA reads TGCAGTGCTAGAGCCCTCGGGGGGAGTTCTGGGGCCAACGTCCTGACTTTC. Its protein product is CSARALGGSSGANVLTF.

There are many counts of this clonotype. The V gene is TRBV4-1, the J gene TRBJ1-5; 7 nucleotides match TRBD1. The CDR3 extends over 15 amino acids. After removal of 7 bases from V and 4 bases from J, the junction contained 10 bases not matched to a gene. The germline gives CDR1 MGHRA, CDR2 YSYEKL. The chain's CDR3 is CASTPTGITNQPQHF. CDR3 in DNA: TGCGCCAGCACCCCGACAGGGATTACGAATCAGCCCCAGCATTTT.

This clonotype was detected ten times or more. The chain links TRBV5-1 to TRBJ2-3, with a weak D call TRBD2 (5 bases). The CDR3 is 14 amino acids. Germline CDR1 and CDR2: SGHRS and YFSETQ. V lost 2 bases to trimming and J lost 3 bases, with 10 bases between them. The CDR3 sequence is CASSLQRGTDTQYF. CDR3 DNA: TGCGCCAGCAGCTTACAGAGAGGGACAGATACGCAGTATTTT. The variable domain in full, with the rest retrieved from reference TRBV5-1 and TRBJ2-3, is KAGVTQTPRYLIKTRGQQVTLSCSPISGHRSVSWYQQTPGQGLQFLFEYFSETQRNKGNFPGRFSGRQFSNSRSEMNVSTLELGDSALYLCASSLQRGTDTQYFGPGTRLTVL.

This clonotype was seen ten or more times. The chain combines TRBV14 with TRBJ2-1, with 13 bases identical to TRBD2. Germline V gene sequence: CDR1 SGHDN, CDR2 FVKESK. The CDR3 is 15 amino acids. V shed 6 bases and J 7 bases; nucleotides not matched to a gene: 6. CDR3 protein: CASSFGTSGTNEQFF. For the CDR3, the DNA is TGTGCCAGCAGTTTCGGGACTAGCGGGACGAATGAGCAGTTCTTC.

This clonotype was counted many times. The chain is built from TRBV6-1 and TRBJ1-1, with D perhaps matching TRBD1 (6 bases). The CDR3 contains 14 residues. V lost 8 bases and J lost 6, with 19 bases in between. Germline values: CDR1 MNHNS, CDR2 SASEGT. CDR3 DNA sequence: TGTGCCAGCGCCTCCCCGCAGGGGCGATCTGAAGCTTTCTTT. It is translated as CASASPQGRSEAFF.

There are many counts of this clonotype. V and J are TRBV9 and TRBJ1-1; no clear D gene. Trimming left V 5 bases short and J 1 base short, with 9 bases between. Germline CDR1 SGDLS, CDR2 YYNGEE. The CDR3 is made up of 13 amino acids. The CDR3 DNA reads TGTGCCAGCAGTACTCACAGGAACACTGAAGCTTTCTTT. This codes for CASSTHRNTEAFF.